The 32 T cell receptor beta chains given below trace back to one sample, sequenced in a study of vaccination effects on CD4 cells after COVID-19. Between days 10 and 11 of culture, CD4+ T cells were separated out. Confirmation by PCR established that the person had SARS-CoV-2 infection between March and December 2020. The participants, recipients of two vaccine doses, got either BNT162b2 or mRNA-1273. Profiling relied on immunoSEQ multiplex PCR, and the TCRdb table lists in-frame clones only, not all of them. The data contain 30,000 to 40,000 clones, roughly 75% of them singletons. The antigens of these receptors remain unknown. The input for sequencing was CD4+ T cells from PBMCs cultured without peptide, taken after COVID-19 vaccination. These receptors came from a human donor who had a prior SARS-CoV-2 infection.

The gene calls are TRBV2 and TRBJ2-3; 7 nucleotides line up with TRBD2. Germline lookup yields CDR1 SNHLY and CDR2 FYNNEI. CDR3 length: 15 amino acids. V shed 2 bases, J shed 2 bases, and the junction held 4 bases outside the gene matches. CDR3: CASSELLANTDTQYF. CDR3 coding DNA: TGTGCCAGCAGTGAACTACTAGCGAACACAGATACGCAGTATTTT.

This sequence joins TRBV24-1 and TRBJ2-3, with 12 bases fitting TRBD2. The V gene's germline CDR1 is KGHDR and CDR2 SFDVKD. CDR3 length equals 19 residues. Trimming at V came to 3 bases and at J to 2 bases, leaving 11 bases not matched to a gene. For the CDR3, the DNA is TGTGCCACCAGTGATCGGACTAGCGGGGCGGAGGGGATCACAGATACGCAGTATTTT. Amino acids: CATSDRTSGAEGITDTQYF.

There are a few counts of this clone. The CDR3 loop reads CASSEPLRHPGRPQHF. Written as DNA, the CDR3 is TGTGCCAGCAGTGAACCCCTCCGGCACCCCGGGCGGCCCCAGCATTTT. V gene TRBV6-1 combines with J gene TRBJ1-5; no clear D. The V end lost 2 bases, the J end lost 9 bases, and 20 bases lay between the germline ends. Germline V gene lookup returns CDR1 MNHNS and CDR2 SASEGT. The CDR3 has 16 residues.

The CDR3 region is CASGFSGEETQYF. Here the CDR3 DNA reads TGTGCTAGTGGTTTTAGTGGGGAAGAGACCCAGTACTTC. The genes are TRBV12-5 and TRBJ2-5, with D unresolved. This CDR3 is built from 13 residues. Per germline, CDR1 LGHNT and CDR2 FRNRAP. The ends were cut back, 3 bases at V and 3 bases at J, with 8 bases in the middle.

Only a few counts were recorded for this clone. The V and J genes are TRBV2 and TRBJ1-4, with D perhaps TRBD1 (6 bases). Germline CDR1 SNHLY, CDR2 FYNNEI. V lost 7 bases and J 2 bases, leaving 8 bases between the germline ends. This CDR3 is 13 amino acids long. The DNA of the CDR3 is TGTGCCAGCAAAACAGGGACTAATGAAAAACTGTTTTTT. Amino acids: CASKTGTNEKLFF.

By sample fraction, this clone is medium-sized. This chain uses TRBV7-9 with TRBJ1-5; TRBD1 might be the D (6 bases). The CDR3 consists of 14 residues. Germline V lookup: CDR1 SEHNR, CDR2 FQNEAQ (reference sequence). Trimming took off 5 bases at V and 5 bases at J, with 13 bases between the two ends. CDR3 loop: CASSLTGLYQPQHF. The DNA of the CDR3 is TGTGCCAGCAGCCTTACAGGGTTATATCAGCCCCAGCATTTT.

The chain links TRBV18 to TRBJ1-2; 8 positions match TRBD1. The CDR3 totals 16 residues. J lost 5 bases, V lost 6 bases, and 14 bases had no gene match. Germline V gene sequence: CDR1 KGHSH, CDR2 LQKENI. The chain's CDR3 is CASSPWTGNEFYGYTF. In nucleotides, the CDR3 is TGTGCCAGCTCCCCCTGGACAGGGAATGAGTTTTATGGCTACACCTTC.

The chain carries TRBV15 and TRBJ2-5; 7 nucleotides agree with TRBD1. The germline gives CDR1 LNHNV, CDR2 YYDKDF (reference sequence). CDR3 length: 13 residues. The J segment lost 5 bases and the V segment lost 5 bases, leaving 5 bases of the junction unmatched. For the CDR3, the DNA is TGTGCCACCAGCTCCGACAGGGCCGAGACCCAGTACTTC. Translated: CATSSDRAETQYF.

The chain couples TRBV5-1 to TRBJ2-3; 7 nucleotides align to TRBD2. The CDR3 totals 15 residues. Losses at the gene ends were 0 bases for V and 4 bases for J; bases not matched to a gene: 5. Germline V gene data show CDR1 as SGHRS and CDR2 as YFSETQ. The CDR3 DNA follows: TGCGCCAGCAGCTTGGGACTAGCCTGGCCAGATACGCAGTATTTT. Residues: CASSLGLAWPDTQYF.

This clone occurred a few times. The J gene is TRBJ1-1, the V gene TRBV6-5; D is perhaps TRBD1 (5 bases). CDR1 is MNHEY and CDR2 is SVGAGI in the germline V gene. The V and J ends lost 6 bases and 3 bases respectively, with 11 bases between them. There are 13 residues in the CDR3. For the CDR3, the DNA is TGTGCCAGCAGAGAGGGGCTTTACACTGAAGCTTTCTTT. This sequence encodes CASREGLYTEAFF.

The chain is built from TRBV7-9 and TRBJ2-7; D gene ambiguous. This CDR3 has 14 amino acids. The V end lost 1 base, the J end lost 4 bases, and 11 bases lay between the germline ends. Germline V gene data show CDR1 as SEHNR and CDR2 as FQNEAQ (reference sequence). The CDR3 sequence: CASSLGARPYEQYF. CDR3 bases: TGTGCCAGCAGCTTAGGGGCCAGACCATACGAGCAGTACTTC.

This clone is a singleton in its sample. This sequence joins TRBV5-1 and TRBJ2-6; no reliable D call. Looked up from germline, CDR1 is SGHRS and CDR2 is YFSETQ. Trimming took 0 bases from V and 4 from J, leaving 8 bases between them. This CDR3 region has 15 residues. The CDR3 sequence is CASSLGALGANVLTF. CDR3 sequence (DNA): TGCGCCAGCAGCTTGGGAGCTCTGGGGGCCAACGTCCTGACTTTC.

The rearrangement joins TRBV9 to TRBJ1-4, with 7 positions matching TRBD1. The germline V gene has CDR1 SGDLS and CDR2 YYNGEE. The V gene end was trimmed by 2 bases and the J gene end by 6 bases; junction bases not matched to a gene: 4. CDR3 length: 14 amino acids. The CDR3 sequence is CASSVRQGDEKLFF. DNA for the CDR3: TGTGCCAGCAGCGTGAGGCAGGGGGATGAAAAACTGTTTTTT.

The CDR3, as DNA: TGTGCCAGCAGCGTAGGACAGACAGATACGCAGTATTTT. Translation: CASSVGQTDTQYF. This sequence joins TRBV9 and TRBJ2-3, with D tentatively TRBD1 (5 bases). The CDR3 has 13 amino acids. Trimming took off 0 bases at V and 3 bases at J, with 5 bases between the two ends. Germline V gene data show CDR1 as SGDLS and CDR2 as YYNGEE.

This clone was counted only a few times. CDR3 sequence (DNA): TGTGCCAGCAGGTTCTCGGGACAGGGGCTCTATAATTCACCCCTCCACTTT. It codes for CASRFSGQGLYNSPLHF. The chain couples TRBV9 to TRBJ1-6; 10 nucleotides match TRBD1. The germline CDR1 and CDR2 sequences are SGDLS and YYNGEE. The CDR3 is 17 amino acids. J gave up 3 bases and V 5 bases, and 8 bases lay outside the gene matches.

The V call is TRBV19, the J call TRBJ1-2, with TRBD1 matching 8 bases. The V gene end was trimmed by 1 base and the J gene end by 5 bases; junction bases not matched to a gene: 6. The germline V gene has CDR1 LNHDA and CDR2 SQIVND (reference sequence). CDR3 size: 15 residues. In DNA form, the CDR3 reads TGTGCCAGTAGTATAGCCGGACAGGGCTTATATGGCTACACCTTC. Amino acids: CASSIAGQGLYGYTF.

CDR3 nucleotides: TGTGCCATCAGCTCACGGGACAGGGAAGAAGCTTTCTTT. Amino acids: CAISSRDREEAFF. The rearrangement links TRBV10-3 to TRBJ1-1, with 9 bases matching TRBD1. The CDR3 loop spans 13 amino acids. V was clipped by 6 bases and J by 8 bases; unmatched bases: 7. In germline, CDR1 is ENHRY, CDR2 SYGVKD.

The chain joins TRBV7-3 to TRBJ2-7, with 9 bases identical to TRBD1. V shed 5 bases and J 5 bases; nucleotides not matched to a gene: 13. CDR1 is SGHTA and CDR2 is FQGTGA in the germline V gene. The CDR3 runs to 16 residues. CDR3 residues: CASSPYPGQGGNEQYF. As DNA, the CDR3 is TGTGCCAGCAGCCCCTATCCGGGACAGGGTGGTAACGAGCAGTACTTC.

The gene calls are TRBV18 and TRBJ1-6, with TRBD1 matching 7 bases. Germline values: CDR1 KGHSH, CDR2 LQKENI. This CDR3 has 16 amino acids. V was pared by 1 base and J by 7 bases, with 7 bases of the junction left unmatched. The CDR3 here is CASSPLPGGDNSPLHF. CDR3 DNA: TGTGCCAGCTCACCACTCCCAGGGGGAGACAATTCACCCCTCCACTTT.

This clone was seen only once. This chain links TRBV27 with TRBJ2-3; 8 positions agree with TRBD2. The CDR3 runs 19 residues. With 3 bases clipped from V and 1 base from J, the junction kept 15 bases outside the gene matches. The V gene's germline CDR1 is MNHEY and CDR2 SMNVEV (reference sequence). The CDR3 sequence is CASSFFGGGLISGTDTQYF. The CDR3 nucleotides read TGTGCCAGCAGTTTTTTTGGCGGGGGGCTTATCTCTGGCACAGATACGCAGTATTTT.

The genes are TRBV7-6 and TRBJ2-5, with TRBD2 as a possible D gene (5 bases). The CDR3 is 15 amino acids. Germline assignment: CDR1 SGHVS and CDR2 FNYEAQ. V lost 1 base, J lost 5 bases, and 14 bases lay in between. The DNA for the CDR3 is TGTGCCAGCAGCTTAGACGAGGGAGTGGAGGAGACCCAGTACTTC. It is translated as CASSLDEGVEETQYF.

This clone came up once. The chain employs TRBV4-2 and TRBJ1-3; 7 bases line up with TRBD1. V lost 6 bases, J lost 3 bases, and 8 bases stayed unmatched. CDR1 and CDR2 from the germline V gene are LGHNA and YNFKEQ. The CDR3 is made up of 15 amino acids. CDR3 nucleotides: TGTGCCAGCAGAGCAAACAGGGGTCATGGAAACACCATATATTTT. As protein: CASRANRGHGNTIYF.

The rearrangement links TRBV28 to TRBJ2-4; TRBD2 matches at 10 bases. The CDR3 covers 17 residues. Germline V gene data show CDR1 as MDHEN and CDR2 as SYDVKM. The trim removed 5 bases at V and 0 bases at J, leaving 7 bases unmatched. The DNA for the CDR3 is TGTGCCAGCAGTGAGGGACTAGCGACACTAGCCAAAAACATTCAGTACTTC. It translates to CASSEGLATLAKNIQYF.

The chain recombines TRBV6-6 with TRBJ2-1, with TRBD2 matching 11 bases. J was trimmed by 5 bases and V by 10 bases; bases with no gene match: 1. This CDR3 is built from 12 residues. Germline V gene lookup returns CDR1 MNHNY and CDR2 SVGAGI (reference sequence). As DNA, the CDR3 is TGTGCCACGGGACTAGCGGACAATGAGCAGTTCTTC. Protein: CATGLADNEQFF.

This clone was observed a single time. The CDR3 here is CATTDRGAYEQYF. The CDR3 DNA reads TGTGCCACCACTGACAGGGGAGCGTACGAGCAGTACTTC. V is TRBV2 and J is TRBJ2-7, with TRBD1 matching over 8 bases. Per the germline V gene, CDR1 is SNHLY and CDR2 is FYNNEI. This CDR3 has 13 amino acids. V was clipped by 10 bases and J by 4 bases; unmatched bases: 9. Full variable domain (remainder filled in from reference TRBV2 and TRBJ2-7): EPEVTQTPSHQVTQMGQEVILRCVPISNHLYFYWYRQILGQKVEFLVSFYNNEISEKSEIFDDQFSVERPDGSNFTLKIRSTKLEDSAMYFCATTDRGAYEQYFGPGTRLTVT.

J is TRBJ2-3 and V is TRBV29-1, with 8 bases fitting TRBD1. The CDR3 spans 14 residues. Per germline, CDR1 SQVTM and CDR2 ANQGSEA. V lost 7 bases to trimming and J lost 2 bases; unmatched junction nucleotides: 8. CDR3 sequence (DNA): TGCAGCGCCAGACAGGGGCAGAACACAGATACGCAGTATTTT. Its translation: CSARQGQNTDTQYF.

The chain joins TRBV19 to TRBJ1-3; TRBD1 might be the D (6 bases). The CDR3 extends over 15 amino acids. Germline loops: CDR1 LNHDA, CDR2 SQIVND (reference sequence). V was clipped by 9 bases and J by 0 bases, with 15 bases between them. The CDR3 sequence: CASATEQGSGNTIYF. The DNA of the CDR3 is TGTGCCAGCGCCACTGAACAGGGCTCTGGAAACACCATATATTTT.

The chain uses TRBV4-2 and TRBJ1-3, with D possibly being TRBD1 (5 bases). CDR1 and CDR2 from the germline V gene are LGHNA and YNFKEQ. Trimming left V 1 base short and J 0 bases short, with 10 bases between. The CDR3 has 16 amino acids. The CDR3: CASSQVGGDSGNTIYF. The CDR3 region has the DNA TGTGCCAGCAGCCAAGTCGGAGGGGACTCTGGAAACACCATATATTTT.

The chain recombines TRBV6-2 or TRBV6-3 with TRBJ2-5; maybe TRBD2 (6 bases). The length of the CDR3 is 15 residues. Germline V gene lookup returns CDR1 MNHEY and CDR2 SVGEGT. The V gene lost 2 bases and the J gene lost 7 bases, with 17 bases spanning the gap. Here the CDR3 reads CASSYPPWRRGTQYF. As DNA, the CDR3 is TGTGCCAGCAGTTACCCCCCCTGGAGGCGGGGGACCCAGTACTTC.

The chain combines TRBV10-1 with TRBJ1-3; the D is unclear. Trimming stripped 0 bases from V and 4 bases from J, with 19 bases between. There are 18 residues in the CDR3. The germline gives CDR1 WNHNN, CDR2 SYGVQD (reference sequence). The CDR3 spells CASSESVYWGTQGNTIYF. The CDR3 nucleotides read TGCGCCAGCAGTGAGTCGGTTTACTGGGGAACACAAGGAAACACCATATATTTT.

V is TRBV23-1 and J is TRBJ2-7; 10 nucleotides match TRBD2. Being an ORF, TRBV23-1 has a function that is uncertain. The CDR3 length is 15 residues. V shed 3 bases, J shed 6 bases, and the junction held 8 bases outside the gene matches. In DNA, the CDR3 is TGCGCCAGCAGTCAGGAGACCGGGACTAGCGTCGAGCAGTACTTC. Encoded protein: CASSQETGTSVEQYF.

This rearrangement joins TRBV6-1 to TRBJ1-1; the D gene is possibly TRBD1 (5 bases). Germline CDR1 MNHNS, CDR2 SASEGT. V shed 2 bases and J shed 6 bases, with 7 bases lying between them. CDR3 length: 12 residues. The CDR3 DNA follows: TGTGCCAGCAGTGAAAGGGGACCTGAAGCTTTCTTT. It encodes CASSERGPEAFF.